The 20 T cell receptor beta chains below were found in one sample sequenced in a study of T-cell memory formation after mild COVID-19. TCRdb re-derived calls from the 5' RACE reads in MiXCR, one entry per CDR3 protein. Counted here are about 240,000 distinct CDR3 sequences, over 8.5% occurring once; the ten biggest clones make up roughly 21%. The sample consisted of PBMCs or a T cell subset sorted from them (not recorded which). Every receptor here comes from a man aged 18 to 35 who had mild COVID-19 (a few samples of this study predate the infection). Cell type and time point are not known.

V is TRBV4-2 and J is TRBJ1-6; the D gene is possibly TRBD1 (6 bases). Trimming cost V 0 bases and J 7 bases, with 10 bases left between them. This CDR3 region has 15 residues. The germline V gene has CDR1 LGHNA and CDR2 YNFKEQ. CDR3 nucleotide sequence: TGTGCCAGCAGCCAAGACGGACAGCGGAATTCACCCCTCCACTTT. Its translation: CASSQDGQRNSPLHF.

Only a few counts were recorded for this clonotype. The chain links TRBV5-1 to TRBJ2-3, with TRBD2 matching over 10 bases. Germline values: CDR1 SGHRS, CDR2 YFSETQ. This CDR3 has 17 residues. V was pared by 0 bases and J by 2 bases, with 6 bases of the junction left unmatched. The CDR3 DNA reads as TGCGCCAGCAGCTTGGGCTCTAGCGGGGGATACACAGATACGCAGTATTTT. It specifies CASSLGSSGGYTDTQYF.

The rearrangement joins TRBV7-9 to TRBJ1-1, with D possibly matching TRBD1 (5 bases). Looked up from germline, CDR1 is SEHNR and CDR2 is FQNEAQ (reference sequence). This CDR3 is 14 amino acids long. V gave up 6 bases and J gave up 1 base, with 12 bases separating them. The CDR3 reads CASRIDSWNTEAFF. The DNA of the CDR3 is TGTGCCAGCAGAATCGACAGCTGGAACACTGAAGCTTTCTTT.

The V gene is TRBV7-9, the J gene TRBJ1-4; 8 bases map to TRBD1. Trimming removed 5 bases from V and 8 bases from J; junction bases left unmatched: 7. CDR3 size: 14 residues. Germline CDR1 and CDR2: SEHNR and FQNEAQ (reference sequence). This CDR3 is CASSGGQGGEKLFF. CDR3 coding DNA: TGTGCCAGCAGCGGCGGACAGGGAGGAGAAAAACTGTTTTTT.

In this sample, this clonotype turned up a few times. The junction differs from germline at one of its ends, possibly a read error. CDR3 in DNA: TGTGCCAGCGGCTTTGGAGACAGGGGCTACAATGAGCAGTTCTTC. It is translated as CASGFGDRGYNEQFF. The chain couples TRBV5-4 to TRBJ2-1; 8 nucleotides agree with TRBD1. The CDR3 length is 15 residues. Looked up from germline, CDR1 is SGHNT and CDR2 is YYREEE (reference sequence).

The chain carries TRBV5-1 and TRBJ2-6; D not certain. The CDR3 extends over 17 amino acids. CDR1 and CDR2 from the germline V gene are SGHRS and YFSETQ. V gave up 2 bases and J gave up 0 bases, with 12 bases separating them. The CDR3 coding sequence is TGCGCCAGCAGCTTCACACTGACTCCCTCTGGGGCCAACGTCCTGACTTTC. Its translation: CASSFTLTPSGANVLTF.

This clonotype was picked up a small number of times. The chain has TRBV4-1 and TRBJ2-7; TRBD2 is a possible D gene (6 bases). There are 12 residues in the CDR3. Germline CDR1 is MGHRA and CDR2 is YSYEKL. V was pared by 3 bases and J by 6 bases, with 9 bases between. The CDR3 reads CASSQGGTEQYF. The DNA for the CDR3 is TGCGCCAGCAGCCAGGGCGGGACCGAGCAGTACTTC.

This chain joins TRBV4-3 and TRBJ2-7; D is perhaps TRBD1 or TRBD2 (7 bases each). Germline V CDR1 and CDR2: LGHNA, YSLEER. CDR3 length: 17 amino acids. V lost 5 bases and J lost 5, with 25 bases in between. The CDR3 reads CASSTDQGGGVLHEQYF. As DNA, the CDR3 is TGCGCCAGCAGCACCGATCAGGGGGGGGGCGTCCTCCACGAGCAGTACTTC.

This clonotype was found many times. The chain is built from TRBV5-1 and TRBJ2-2, with a weak D call TRBD2 (5 bases). The germline V and J ends were trimmed by 0 bases and 6 bases, with 12 bases remaining between them. CDR3 length: 15 amino acids. Germline values: CDR1 SGHRS, CDR2 YFSETQ. The CDR3 DNA reads as TGCGCCAGCAGCTTGGACCCGGGATTGGCCGGGGAGCTGTTTTTT. It yields the protein CASSLDPGLAGELFF.

The chain uses TRBV7-9 and TRBJ2-1; 8 bases align to TRBD1. The germline gives CDR1 SEHNR, CDR2 FQNEAQ (reference sequence). CDR3 length equals 13 residues. Germline trimming cut 6 bases from V and 9 bases from J; bases unmatched to any gene: 7. This CDR3 reads CASRLQGAGEQFF. For the CDR3, the DNA is TGTGCCAGCAGGCTTCAGGGGGCCGGTGAGCAGTTCTTC.

The chain combines TRBV20-1 with TRBJ2-2; no clear D. Germline V gene data show CDR1 as DFQATT and CDR2 as SNEGSKA (reference sequence). V was cut by 4 bases and J by 2 bases, with 11 bases left in between. The CDR3 length is 14 residues. CDR3 loop: CSAMAYANTGELFF. In DNA, the CDR3 is TGCAGTGCTATGGCTTACGCTAACACCGGGGAGCTGTTTTTT.

Only a few counts were recorded for this clonotype. The V and J genes are TRBV29-1 and TRBJ1-5; D call uncertain. The CDR3 is made up of 13 amino acids. The ends were cut back, 4 bases at V and 0 bases at J, with 7 bases in the middle. Germline CDR1 SQVTM, CDR2 ANQGSEA. CDR3 in DNA: TGCAGCGTTGGAGGGTATAGCAATCAGCCCCAGCATTTT. It translates to CSVGGYSNQPQHF. Based on the CDR3 plus reference TRBV29-1 and TRBJ1-5, the full variable domain is SAVISQKPSRDICQRGTSLTIQCQVDSQVTMMFWYRQQPGQSLTLIATANQGSEATYESGFVIDKFPISRPNLTFSTLTVSNMSPEDSSIYLCSVGGYSNQPQHFGDGTRLSIL.

The rearrangement uses TRBV7-3 and TRBJ2-2; 9 bases line up with TRBD2. The length of the CDR3 is 18 residues. Germline CDR1 reads SGHTA; CDR2 reads FQGTGA. The V gene end was trimmed by 4 bases and the J gene end by 7 bases; junction bases not matched to a gene: 16. The CDR3 DNA reads TGTGCCAGCAGCTCCGGCGGCGCGGGGGGGAGTCTCAACGGGGAGCTGTTTTTT. Its translation is CASSSGGAGGSLNGELFF.

A few counts support this clonotype. The chain is built from TRBV4-2 and TRBJ2-1; no reliable D call. V was cut by 0 bases and J by 9 bases, with 12 bases left in between. CDR1 LGHNA and CDR2 YNFKEQ come from the germline V gene. This CDR3 has 14 residues. CDR3 nucleotide sequence: TGTGCCAGCAGCCAAGAGGACCCGCCAAGTGAGCAGTTCTTC. It specifies CASSQEDPPSEQFF.

V usage is TRBV4-1 and J usage is TRBJ1-1, with 8 positions matching TRBD1. V lost 1 base, J lost 4 bases, and 5 bases stayed unmatched. This CDR3 has 15 amino acids. The germline gives CDR1 MGHRA, CDR2 YSYEKL. The chain's CDR3 is CASSQARTGITEAFF. In DNA, the CDR3 is TGCGCCAGCAGCCAAGCTCGGACAGGGATCACTGAAGCTTTCTTT.

The rearrangement joins TRBV6-6 to TRBJ1-6, with a possible D match to TRBD1 (6 bases). Germline CDR1 and CDR2: MNHNY and SVGAGI (reference sequence). This CDR3 spans 18 amino acids. Trimming shortened V by 5 bases and J by 8 bases, and 25 bases separated the two germline ends. CDR3 DNA sequence: TGTGCCAGCAGTCCCATCCTGGGGGCCGCGGGAACTTATTCACCCCTCCACTTT. It codes for CASSPILGAAGTYSPLHF.

V and J are TRBV4-3 and TRBJ1-3; the D is unclear. The V and J ends lost 3 bases and 2 bases respectively, with 14 bases between them. Per germline, CDR1 LGHNA and CDR2 YSLEER. CDR3 size: 16 residues. CDR3 sequence reads: CASSHPSDPAGNTIYF. The CDR3 region has the DNA TGCGCCAGCAGCCACCCCAGTGATCCCGCTGGAAACACCATATATTTT.

V gene TRBV6-2 or TRBV6-3 combines with J gene TRBJ2-7; 9 bases are a match to TRBD1. After removal of 6 bases from V and 2 bases from J, the junction contained 5 bases not matched to a gene. CDR1 is MNHEY and CDR2 is SVGEGT in the germline V gene. CDR3 length: 14 amino acids. The CDR3 sequence is CASRPGTGTYEQYV. DNA of the CDR3: TGTGCCAGCAGACCCGGGACAGGGACCTACGAGCAGTACGTC.

This clonotype was observed a few times. V usage is TRBV7-9 and J usage is TRBJ2-3; D is tentatively TRBD1 or TRBD2 (5 bases each). The V end lost 3 bases, the J end lost 2 bases, and 15 bases lay between the germline ends. The CDR3 consists of 16 residues. Germline CDR1 is SEHNR and CDR2 is FQNEAQ (reference sequence). The CDR3 nucleotides are TGTGCCAGCAGCTTTGGGACGGGTGGGATCACAGATACGCAGTATTTT. This encodes CASSFGTGGITDTQYF. Full variable domain (remainder filled in from reference TRBV7-9 and TRBJ2-3): DTGVSQNPRHKITKRGQNVTFRCDPISEHNRLYWYRQTLGQGPEFLTYFQNEAQLEKSRLLSDRFSAERPKGSFSTLEIQRTEQGDSAMYLCASSFGTGGITDTQYFGPGTRLTVL.

This clonotype turned up a few times. This chain connects TRBV12-3 or TRBV12-4 to TRBJ2-7, with unresolved D. V was clipped by 1 base and J by 2 bases, with 6 bases between them. The CDR3 runs to 13 residues. CDR3 amino acids: CASSLVPTYEQYF. The CDR3 DNA follows: TGTGCCAGCAGTTTAGTCCCCACCTACGAGCAGTACTTC.